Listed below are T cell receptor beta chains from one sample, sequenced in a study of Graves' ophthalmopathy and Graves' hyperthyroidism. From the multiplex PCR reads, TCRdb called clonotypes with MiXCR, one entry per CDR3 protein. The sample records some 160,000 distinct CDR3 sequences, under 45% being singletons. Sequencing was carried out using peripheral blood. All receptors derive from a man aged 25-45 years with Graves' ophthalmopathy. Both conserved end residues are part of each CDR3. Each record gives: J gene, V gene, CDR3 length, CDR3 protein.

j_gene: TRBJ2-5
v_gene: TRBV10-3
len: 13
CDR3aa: CAIRSEGRETQYF

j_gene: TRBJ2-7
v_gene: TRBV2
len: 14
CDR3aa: CASSEANPPYEQYF

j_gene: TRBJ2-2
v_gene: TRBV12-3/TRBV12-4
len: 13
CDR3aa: CASSFGSTGELFF

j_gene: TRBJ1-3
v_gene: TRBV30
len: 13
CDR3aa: CAWSEGNGNTIYF

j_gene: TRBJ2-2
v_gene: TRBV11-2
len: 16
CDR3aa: CASSLTPDLNTGELFF

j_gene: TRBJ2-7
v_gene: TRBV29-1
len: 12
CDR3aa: CSVTREGYEQYF

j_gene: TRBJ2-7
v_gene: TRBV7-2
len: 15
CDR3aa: CASSPDRVSSYEQYF

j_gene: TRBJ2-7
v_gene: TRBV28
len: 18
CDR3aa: CASSTPRLQGAGYYEQYF

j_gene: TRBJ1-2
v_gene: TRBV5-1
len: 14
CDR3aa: CASSTGGRGDGYTF

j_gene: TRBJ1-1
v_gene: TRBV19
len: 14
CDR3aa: CASSVTGTYTEAFF

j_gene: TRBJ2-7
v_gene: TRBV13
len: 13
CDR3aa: CASSWGQGREQYF

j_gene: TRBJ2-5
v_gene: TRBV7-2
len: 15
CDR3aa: CASSRQRQVGETQYF

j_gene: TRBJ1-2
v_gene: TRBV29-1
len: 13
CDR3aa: CSVEGPANYGYTF

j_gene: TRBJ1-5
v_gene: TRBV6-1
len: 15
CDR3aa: CASSTKRQFNQPQHF